This T cell receptor (beta chain) was captured by sequencing in a study of blood T cell repertoires in COVID-19. The wider study: Sources were T cells, B-cell-depleted T cells, or PBMCs; the material itself was cDNA or gDNA.

The CDR3 is 16 residues long. Germline assignment: CDR1 KGHDR and CDR2 SFDVKD. V lost 1 base to trimming and J lost 6 bases, with 16 bases between them. Libraries were prepared by immunoSEQ multiplex PCR; TCRdb keeps only in-frame clonotypes and omits some of them. The sample has 220,000 or so clones; approximately 83% are singletons. The source is a woman in her thirties or forties with acute COVID-19. The specimen was PBMCs or T cells enriched from blood (not recorded which). V gene TRBV24-1 combines with J gene TRBJ2-3; D gene uncertain. The CDR3 DNA reads as TGTGCCACCAGTGATTTTGAGAAATTCCCCAGGGATACGCAGTATTTT. Its protein is CATSDFEKFPRDTQYF.